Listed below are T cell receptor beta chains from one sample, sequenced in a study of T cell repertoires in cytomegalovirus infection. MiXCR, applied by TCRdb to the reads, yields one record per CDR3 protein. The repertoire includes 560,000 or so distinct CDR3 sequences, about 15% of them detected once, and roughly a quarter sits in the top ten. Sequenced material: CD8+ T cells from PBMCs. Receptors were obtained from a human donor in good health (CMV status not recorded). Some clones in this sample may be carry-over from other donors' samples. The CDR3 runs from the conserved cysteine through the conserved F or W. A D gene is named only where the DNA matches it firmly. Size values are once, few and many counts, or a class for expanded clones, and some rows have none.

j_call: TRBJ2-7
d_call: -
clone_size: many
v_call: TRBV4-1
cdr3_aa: CASSHPGHYEQYF
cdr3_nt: TGCGCCAGCAGCCACCCCGGCCACTACGAGCAGTACTTC

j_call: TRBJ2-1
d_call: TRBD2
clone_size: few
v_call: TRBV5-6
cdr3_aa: CASSLDGLAGVSEQFF
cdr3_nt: TGTGCCAGCAGCTTGGACGGACTAGCGGGAGTTTCCGAGCAGTTCTTC

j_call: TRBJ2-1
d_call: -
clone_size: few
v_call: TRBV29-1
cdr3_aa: CSVEDLRRGEQFF
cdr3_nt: TGCAGCGTTGAAGATCTTCGACGGGGTGAGCAGTTCTTC

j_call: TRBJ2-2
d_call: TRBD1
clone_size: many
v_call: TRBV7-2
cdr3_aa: CASSPQPRGQGVYTGELFF
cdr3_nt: TGTGCCAGCAGCCCGCAGCCTAGGGGACAGGGGGTATACACCGGGGAGCTGTTTTTT

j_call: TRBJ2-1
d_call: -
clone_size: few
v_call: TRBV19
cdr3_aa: CASSKAHSSYNEQFF
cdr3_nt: TGTGCCAGTAGTAAAGCACACAGCTCCTACAATGAGCAGTTCTTC

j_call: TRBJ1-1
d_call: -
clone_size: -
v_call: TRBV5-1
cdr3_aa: CASSGASEAFF
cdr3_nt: TGCGCCAGCAGCGGGGCTTCTGAAGCTTTCTTT

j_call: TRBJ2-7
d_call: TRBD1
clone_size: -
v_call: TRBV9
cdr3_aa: CASSPRDRGEQYF
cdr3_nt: TGTGCCAGCAGTCCCCGGGACAGAGGGGAGCAGTACTTC

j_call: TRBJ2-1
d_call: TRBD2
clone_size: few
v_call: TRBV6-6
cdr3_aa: CASTGLAGGVEQFF
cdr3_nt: TGTGCCAGCACCGGACTAGCGGGAGGAGTTGAGCAGTTCTTC

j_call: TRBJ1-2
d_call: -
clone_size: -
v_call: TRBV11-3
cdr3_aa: CASSPRTF
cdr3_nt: TGTGCCAGCAGCCCGAGGACCTTC

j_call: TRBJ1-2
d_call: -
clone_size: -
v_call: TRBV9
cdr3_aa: CASSVAVGGAAGYTF
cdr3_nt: TGTGCCAGCAGCGTAGCCGTCGGGGGCGCCGCTGGCTACACCTTC

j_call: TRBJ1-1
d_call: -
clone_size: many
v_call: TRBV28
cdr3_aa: CASSSPGNEAFF
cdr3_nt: TGTGCCAGCAGTTCTCCCGGGAATGAAGCTTTCTTT

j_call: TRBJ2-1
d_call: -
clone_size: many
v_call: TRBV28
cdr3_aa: CASTSQAPLYNEQFF
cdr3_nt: TGTGCCAGCACCAGTCAGGCCCCTCTTTACAATGAGCAGTTCTTC

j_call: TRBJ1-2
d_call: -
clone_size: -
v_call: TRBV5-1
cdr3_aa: CASSGPPDARGYTF
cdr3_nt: TGCGCCAGCTCCGGGCCCCCGGATGCGAGGGGCTACACCTTC

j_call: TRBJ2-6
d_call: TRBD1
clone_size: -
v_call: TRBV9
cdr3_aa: CASRRTGRILTF
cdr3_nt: TGTGCCAGCAGGAGGACAGGTCGCATCCTGACTTTC

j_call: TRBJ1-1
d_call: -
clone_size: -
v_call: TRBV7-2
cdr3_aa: CASSPSRVATEAFF
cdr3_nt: TGTGCCAGCAGCCCAAGCCGGGTTGCCACTGAAGCTTTCTTT

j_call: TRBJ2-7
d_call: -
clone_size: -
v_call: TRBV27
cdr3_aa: CASSGVESYEQYF
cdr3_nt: TGTGCCAGCAGCGGCGTAGAGTCCTACGAGCAGTACTTC

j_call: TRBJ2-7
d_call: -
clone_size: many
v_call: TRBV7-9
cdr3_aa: CASSQRDRTYEQYF
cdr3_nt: TGTGCCAGCAGCCAGCGGGACAGGACCTACGAGCAGTACTTC

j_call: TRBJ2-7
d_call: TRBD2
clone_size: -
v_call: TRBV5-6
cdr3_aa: CASSQGTSGIYEQYF
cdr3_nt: TGTGCCAGCAGCCAAGGGACTAGCGGGATCTACGAGCAGTACTTC

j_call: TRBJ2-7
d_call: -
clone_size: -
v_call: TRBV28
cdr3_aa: CATSTYEQYF
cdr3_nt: TGTGCCACCTCGACCTACGAGCAGTACTTC

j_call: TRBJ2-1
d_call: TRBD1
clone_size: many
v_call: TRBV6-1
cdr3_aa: CASSPASDRSDWYNEQFF
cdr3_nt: TGTGCCAGCAGTCCGGCTTCGGACAGGTCAGATTGGTACAATGAGCAGTTCTTC

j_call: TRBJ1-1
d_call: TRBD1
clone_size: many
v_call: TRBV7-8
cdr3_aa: CASSLGPDRGNTEAFF
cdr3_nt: TGTGCCAGCAGCTTAGGGCCCGACAGGGGGAACACTGAAGCTTTCTTT

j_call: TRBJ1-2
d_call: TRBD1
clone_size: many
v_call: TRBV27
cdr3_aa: CASGDRMSNYGYTF
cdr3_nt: TGTGCCAGCGGGGACAGGATGTCTAACTATGGCTACACCTTC

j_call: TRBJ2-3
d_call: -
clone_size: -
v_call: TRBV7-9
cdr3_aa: CASSSWTDSLAVMNF
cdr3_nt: TGTGCCAGCAGCTCGTGGACAGATTCCCTAGCGGTTATGAATTTT

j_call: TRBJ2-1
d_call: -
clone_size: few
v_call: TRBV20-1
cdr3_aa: CSARDLEPYGGNEQFF
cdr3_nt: TGCAGTGCTAGAGATCTAGAACCTTACGGGGGCAATGAGCAGTTCTTC

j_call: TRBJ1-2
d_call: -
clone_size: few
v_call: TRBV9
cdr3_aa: CASSTNGYTF
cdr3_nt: TGTGCCAGCAGCACAAATGGCTACACCTTC